The sequence of this T cell receptor beta chain was determined in a study of OX40 agonist ivuxolimab in advanced cancers. Study summary: Ivuxolimab doses were 0.01, 0.1, 0.3, 1.5, 3 or 10 mg/kg every 2 weeks.

Comment on this clone: Its antigen is not identified. Other nucleotide sequences from this sample produce the same CDR3.

Autoimmune disease history or systemic immunosuppression excluded patients. Findings and limits, study-wide: Partial responders dosed at 0.1-3.0 mg/kg displayed clonal expansion ranking among the lowest. Averaged across samples, CD8+ T cells carried more expanded clones than CD4+ did.

TCRdb keeps only in-frame clones here, not all; method: immunoSEQ multiplex PCR. This sample has some 26,000 clones; about three quarters occur once, and the top ten carry more than 15%. Material: CD4+ or CD8+ T cells sorted from blood, obtained in a trial of the OX40 agonist ivuxolimab. The clonotype comes from an adult with an advanced solid tumor such as melanoma, head and neck, liver or kidney cancer.

CDR3 region: CASSLSVFQGSGKLFF. In DNA, the CDR3 is TGTGCCAGCAGTTTAAGCGTGTTCCAGGGGAGCGGAAAGCTGTTTTTT. The chain uses TRBV28 and TRBJ1-4; possible D gene TRBD1, 6 bases. The V gene lost 2 bases and the J gene lost 14 bases, with 24 bases spanning the gap. The CDR3 loop spans 16 amino acids. Germline loops: CDR1 MDHEN, CDR2 SYDVKM.